The subject of this entry is one T cell receptor beta chain. Its target is not known. The sample originates from a study of T cells in narcolepsy. Across the whole study: Healthy controls were enrolled alongside patients with narcolepsy type 1 or type 2. Study conclusions and caveats: HCRT-specific and TRIB2-specific autoreactive clonotypes appeared among same-patient CSF and blood CD4+ clonotypes.

The protocol was immunoSEQ multiplex PCR, while the TCRdb copy is restricted to in-frame clones and leaves out a portion. Here the sample spans 31,000 or so clones, roughly nine tenths being singletons. Per the germline V gene, CDR1 is MGHRA and CDR2 is YSYEKL. The CDR3 is made up of 13 amino acids. Sequenced material: CD45RA- memory CD4+ T cells from PBMCs. The source is a human donor with narcolepsy. This chain joins TRBV4-1 and TRBJ2-5; no clear D gene. The DNA matches TRBJ2-7 better at its end, which makes the J call doubtful. The CDR3 loop is CASSQASFYEQYF. The CDR3 DNA is TGCGCCAGCAGCCAGGCGAGCTTCTACGAGCAGTACTTC.